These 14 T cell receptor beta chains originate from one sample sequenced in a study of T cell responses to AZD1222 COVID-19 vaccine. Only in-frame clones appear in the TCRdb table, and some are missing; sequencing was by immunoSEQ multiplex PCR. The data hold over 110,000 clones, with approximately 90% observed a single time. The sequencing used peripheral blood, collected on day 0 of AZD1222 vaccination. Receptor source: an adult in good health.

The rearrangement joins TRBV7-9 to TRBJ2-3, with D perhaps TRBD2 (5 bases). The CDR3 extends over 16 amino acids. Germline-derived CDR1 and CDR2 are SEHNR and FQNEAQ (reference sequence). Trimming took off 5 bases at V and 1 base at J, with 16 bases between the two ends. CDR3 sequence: CASSRPTGRGTDTQYF. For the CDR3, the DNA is TGTGCCAGCAGCCGTCCCACTGGGAGAGGCACAGATACGCAGTATTTT. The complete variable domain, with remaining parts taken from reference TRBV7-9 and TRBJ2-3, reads DTGVSQNPRHKITKRGQNVTFRCDPISEHNRLYWYRQTLGQGPEFLTYFQNEAQLEKSRLLSDRFSAERPKGSFSTLEIQRTEQGDSAMYLCASSRPTGRGTDTQYFGPGTRLTVL.

Here the CDR3 DNA reads TGTGCCAGCAATAGACTAGCGGGGCCGGGGACCCAGTACTTC. This encodes CASNRLAGPGTQYF. This chain joins TRBV2 and TRBJ2-5; 11 positions agree with TRBD2. The germline V gene encodes CDR1 SNHLY and CDR2 FYNNEI. The CDR3 spans 14 residues. J was trimmed by 7 bases and V by 7 bases; bases with no gene match: 8.

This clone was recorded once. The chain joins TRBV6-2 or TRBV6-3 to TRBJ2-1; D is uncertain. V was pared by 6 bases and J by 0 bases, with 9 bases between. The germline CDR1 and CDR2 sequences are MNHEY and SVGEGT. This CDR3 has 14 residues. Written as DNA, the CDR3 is TGTGCCAGCAGCCGACTTAGCTCCTACAATGAGCAGTTCTTC. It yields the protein CASSRLSSYNEQFF.

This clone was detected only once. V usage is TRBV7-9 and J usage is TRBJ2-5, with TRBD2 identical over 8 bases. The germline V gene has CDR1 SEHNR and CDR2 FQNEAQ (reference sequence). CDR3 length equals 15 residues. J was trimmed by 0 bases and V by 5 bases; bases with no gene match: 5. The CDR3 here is CASSQLAAYQETQYF. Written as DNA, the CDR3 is TGTGCCAGCAGCCAACTAGCGGCGTACCAAGAGACCCAGTACTTC. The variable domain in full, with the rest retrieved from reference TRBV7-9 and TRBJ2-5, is DTGVSQNPRHKITKRGQNVTFRCDPISEHNRLYWYRQTLGQGPEFLTYFQNEAQLEKSRLLSDRFSAERPKGSFSTLEIQRTEQGDSAMYLCASSQLAAYQETQYFGPGTRLLVL.

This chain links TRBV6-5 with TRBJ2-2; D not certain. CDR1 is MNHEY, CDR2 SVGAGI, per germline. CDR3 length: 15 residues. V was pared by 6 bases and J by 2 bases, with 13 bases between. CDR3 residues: CASRVGITNTGELFF. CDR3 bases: TGTGCCAGCAGGGTAGGGATAACAAACACCGGGGAGCTGTTTTTT.

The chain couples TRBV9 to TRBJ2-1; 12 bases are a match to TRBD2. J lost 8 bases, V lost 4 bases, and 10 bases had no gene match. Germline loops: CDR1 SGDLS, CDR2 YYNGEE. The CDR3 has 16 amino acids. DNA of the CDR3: TGTGCCAGCAGCATCCTCTCTAGCGGGGGGGCGTATGAGCAGTTCTTC. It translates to CASSILSSGGAYEQFF.

The CDR3 nucleotides read TGTGCCAGCTTCGGGGTCTCCTACAATGAGCAGTTCTTC. The encoded protein is CASFGVSYNEQFF. This sequence joins TRBV28 and TRBJ2-1, with D possibly being TRBD2 (5 bases). Germline V gene sequence: CDR1 MDHEN, CDR2 SYDVKM. Trimming stripped 8 bases from V and 0 bases from J, with 8 bases between. The CDR3 is made up of 13 amino acids.

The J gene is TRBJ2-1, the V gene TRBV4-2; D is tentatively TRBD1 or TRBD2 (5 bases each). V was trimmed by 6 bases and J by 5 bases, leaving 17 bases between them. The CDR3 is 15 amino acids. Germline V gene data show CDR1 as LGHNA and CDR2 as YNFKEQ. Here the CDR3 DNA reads TGTGCCAGCAGTGACGCCGGGACGAAAAACAATGAGCAGTTCTTC. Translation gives CASSDAGTKNNEQFF.

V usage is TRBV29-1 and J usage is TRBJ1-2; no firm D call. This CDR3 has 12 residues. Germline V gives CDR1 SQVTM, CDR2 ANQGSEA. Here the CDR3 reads CTTGRPDYGYTF. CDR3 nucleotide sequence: TGCACGACGGGCAGACCTGACTATGGCTACACCTTC.

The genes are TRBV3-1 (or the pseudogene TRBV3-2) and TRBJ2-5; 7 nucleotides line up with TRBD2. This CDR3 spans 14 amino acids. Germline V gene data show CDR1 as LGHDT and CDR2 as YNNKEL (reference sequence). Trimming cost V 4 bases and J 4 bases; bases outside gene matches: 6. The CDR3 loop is CASSPPSGVETQYF. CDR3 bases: TGTGCCAGCAGCCCTCCTAGCGGCGTAGAGACCCAGTACTTC.

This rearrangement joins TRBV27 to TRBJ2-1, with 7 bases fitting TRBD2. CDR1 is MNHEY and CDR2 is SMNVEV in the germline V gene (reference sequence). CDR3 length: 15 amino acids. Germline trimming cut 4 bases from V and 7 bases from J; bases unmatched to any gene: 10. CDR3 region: CASSSSRDYKNEQFF. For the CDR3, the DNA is TGTGCCAGCAGTTCAAGCCGGGACTATAAGAATGAGCAGTTCTTC.

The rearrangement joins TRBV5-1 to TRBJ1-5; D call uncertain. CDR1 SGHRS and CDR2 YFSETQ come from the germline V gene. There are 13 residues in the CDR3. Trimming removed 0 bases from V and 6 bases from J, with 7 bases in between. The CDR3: CASSLGPVQPQHF. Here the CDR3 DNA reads TGCGCCAGCAGCTTGGGACCGGTTCAGCCCCAGCATTTT.

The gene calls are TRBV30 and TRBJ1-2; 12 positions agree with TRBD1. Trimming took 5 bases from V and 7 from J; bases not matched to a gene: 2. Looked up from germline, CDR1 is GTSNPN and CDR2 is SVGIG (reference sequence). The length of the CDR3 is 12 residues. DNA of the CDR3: TGTGCCTGGGGGACAGGGGGCTTTGGCTACACCTTC. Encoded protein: CAWGTGGFGYTF.

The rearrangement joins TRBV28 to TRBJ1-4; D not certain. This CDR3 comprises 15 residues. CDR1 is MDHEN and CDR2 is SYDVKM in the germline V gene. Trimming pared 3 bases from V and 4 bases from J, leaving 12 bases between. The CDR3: CASSLVVNVNEKLFF. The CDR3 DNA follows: TGTGCCAGCAGTTTGGTGGTAAACGTTAATGAAAAACTGTTTTTT.